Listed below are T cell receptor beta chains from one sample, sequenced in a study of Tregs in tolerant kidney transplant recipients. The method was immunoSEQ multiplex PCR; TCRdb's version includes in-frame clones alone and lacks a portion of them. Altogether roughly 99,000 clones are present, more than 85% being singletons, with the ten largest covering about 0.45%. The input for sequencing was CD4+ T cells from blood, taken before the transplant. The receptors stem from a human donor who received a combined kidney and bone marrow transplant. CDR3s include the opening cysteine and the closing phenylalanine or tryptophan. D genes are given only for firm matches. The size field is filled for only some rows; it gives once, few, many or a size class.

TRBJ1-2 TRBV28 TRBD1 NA CASNGPRTGPIAKGYTF TGTGCCAGCAACGGACCCCGGACAGGGCCGATTGCTAAGGGCTACACCTTC
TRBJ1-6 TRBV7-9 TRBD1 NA CASSGQGANSPLHF TGTGCCAGCAGCGGACAGGGTGCTAATTCCCCCCTCCACTTT
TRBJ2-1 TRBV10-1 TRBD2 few CASTRLAYNEQFF TGCGCCAGCACCCGACTAGCATACAATGAGCAGTTCTTC
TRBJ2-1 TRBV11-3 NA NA CASSLDSFPYNEQFF TGTGCCAGCAGCTTAGACAGTTTCCCCTACAATGAGCAGTTCTTC
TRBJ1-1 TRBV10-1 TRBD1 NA CASPSSDRVGTEAFF TGCGCCAGCCCTTCCTCGGACAGGGTAGGCACTGAAGCTTTCTTT
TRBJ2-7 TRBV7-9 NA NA CASSLRQGQEYF TGTGCCAGCAGCTTAAGGCAGGGCCAGGAGTACTTC
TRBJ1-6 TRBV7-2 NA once CASSLPQGNSPLHF TGTGCCAGCAGCTTACCGCAGGGAAATTCACCCCTCCACTTT
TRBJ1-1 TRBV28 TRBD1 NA CASSTGDRLNTEAFF TGTGCCAGCAGTACCGGGGACAGATTGAACACTGAAGCTTTCTTT
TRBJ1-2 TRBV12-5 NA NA CASGLVQSGLGGYTF TGTGCTAGTGGTTTGGTACAGTCAGGGCTGGGTGGCTACACCTTC
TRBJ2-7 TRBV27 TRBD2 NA CASSFQAGGSYQQYF TGTGCCAGCAGTTTCCAAGCGGGAGGCTCCTACCAGCAGTACTTC
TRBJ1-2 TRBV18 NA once CASSRTGTLSEYSGYTF TGTGCCAGCTCACGAACAGGGACCCTTTCCGAATATAGTGGCTACACCTTC
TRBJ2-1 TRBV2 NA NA CASSAMRQYYNEQFF TGTGCCAGCAGTGCAATGAGACAGTACTACAATGAGCAGTTCTTC
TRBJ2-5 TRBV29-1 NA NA CSVGGGGTQYF TGCAGCGTTGGTGGGGGAGGTACCCAGTACTTC
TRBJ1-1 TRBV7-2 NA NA CASSLQGLNTEAFF TGTGCCAGCAGCTTACAGGGTCTGAACACTGAAGCTTTCTTT
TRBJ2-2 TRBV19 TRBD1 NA CASSIQGARTGELFF TGTGCCAGTAGTATTCAGGGGGCCCGGACCGGGGAGCTGTTTTTT
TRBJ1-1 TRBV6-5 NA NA CASSPEFRTATEAFF TGTGCCAGCAGCCCCGAATTTCGGACAGCCACTGAAGCTTTCTTT
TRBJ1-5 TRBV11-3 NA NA CASSSGGNQPQHF TGTGCCAGCAGCTCCGGGGGGAATCAGCCCCAGCATTTT
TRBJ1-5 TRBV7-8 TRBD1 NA CASSLEGQVSNQPQHF TGTGCCAGCAGCTTAGAGGGACAGGTGAGCAATCAGCCCCAGCATTTT
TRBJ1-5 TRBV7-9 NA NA CASPPLGAYQPQHF TGTGCCAGCCCCCCGTTAGGGGCATATCAGCCCCAGCATTTT
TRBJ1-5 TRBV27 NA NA CASSLSAVIFDSNQPQHF TGTGCCAGCAGTTTATCGGCTGTCATCTTTGATAGCAATCAGCCCCAGCATTTT
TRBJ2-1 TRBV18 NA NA CASSPRAGSSYNEQFF TGTGCCAGCTCACCACGAGCTGGTAGCTCCTACAATGAGCAGTTCTTC
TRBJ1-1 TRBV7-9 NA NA CASSRYGQTAEAFF TGTGCCAGCAGCCGCTACGGACAGACCGCTGAAGCTTTCTTT
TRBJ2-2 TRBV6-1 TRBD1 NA CASSDRGQGRVDTGELFF TGTGCCAGCAGTGACCGAGGACAGGGAAGGGTGGACACCGGGGAGCTGTTTTTT
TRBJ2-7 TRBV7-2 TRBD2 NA CASSLEISGVYEQYF TGTGCCAGCAGCTTAGAAATTAGCGGGGTCTACGAGCAGTACTTC
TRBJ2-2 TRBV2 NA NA CASSVRGLNTGELFF TGTGCCAGCAGTGTACGGGGTCTAAACACCGGGGAGCTGTTTTTT
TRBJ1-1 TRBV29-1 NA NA CSVDGLDGSTEAFF TGCAGCGTCGACGGACTGGACGGGAGCACTGAAGCTTTCTTT
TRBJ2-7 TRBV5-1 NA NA CASSLGSGYLAYEQYF TGCGCCAGCAGCTTGGGTAGCGGATACTTAGCCTACGAGCAGTACTTC
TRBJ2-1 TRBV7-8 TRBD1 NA CASSLRDRVKFF TGTGCCAGCAGCTTAAGGGACAGGGTAAAGTTCTTC
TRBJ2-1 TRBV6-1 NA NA CASSEERGNEQFF TGTGCCAGCAGTGAAGAACGGGGCAATGAGCAGTTCTTC
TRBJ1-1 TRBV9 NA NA CASSVDNGDRGTEAFF TGTGCCAGCAGCGTAGACAACGGGGATCGGGGGACTGAAGCTTTCTTT
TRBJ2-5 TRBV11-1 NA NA CASSLAEAYQETQYF TGTGCCAGCAGCTTAGCTGAAGCCTACCAAGAGACCCAGTACTTC
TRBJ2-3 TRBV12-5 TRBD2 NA CASGSGLAGGRTDTQYF TGTGCTAGTGGTTCGGGACTAGCGGGGGGTCGCACAGATACGCAGTATTTT
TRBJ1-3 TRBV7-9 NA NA CASSLNIHSGNTIYF TGTGCCAGCAGCTTAAACATTCACTCTGGAAACACCATATATTTT
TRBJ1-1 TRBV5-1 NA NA CASSLGVTEVNTEAFF TGCGCCAGCAGCTTGGGGGTAACTGAGGTTAACACTGAAGCTTTCTTT
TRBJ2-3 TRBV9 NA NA CASSVGVTTDTQYF TGTGCCAGCAGCGTAGGAGTAACGACAGATACGCAGTATTTT
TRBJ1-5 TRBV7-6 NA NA CASSLGSRGGGQPQHF TGTGCCAGCAGCTTAGGGTCCCGGGGTGGTGGTCAGCCCCAGCATTTT
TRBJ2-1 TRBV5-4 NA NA CASSLGLQAEFF TGTGCCAGCAGCTTAGGGTTACAGGCCGAGTTCTTC
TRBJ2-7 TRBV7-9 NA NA CASSFTGNEQYF TGTGCCAGCAGCTTTACAGGGAACGAGCAGTACTTC
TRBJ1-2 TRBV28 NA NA CASSLSDGANYGYTF TGTGCCAGCAGTTTATCCGACGGGGCTAACTATGGCTACACCTTC
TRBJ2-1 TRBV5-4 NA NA CASSFPEDSGNEQFF TGTGCCAGCAGCTTCCCAGAGGACAGTGGGAATGAGCAGTTCTTC
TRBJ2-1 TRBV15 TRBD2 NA CATSRRLAGGLNEQFF TGTGCCACCAGCAGGCGACTAGCGGGGGGGCTCAATGAGCAGTTCTTC
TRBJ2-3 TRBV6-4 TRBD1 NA CASSVTGGTDTQYF TGTGCCAGCAGCGTGACAGGGGGCACAGATACGCAGTATTTT
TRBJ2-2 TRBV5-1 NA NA CASSFGGQNTGELFF TGCGCCAGCAGCTTTGGGGGCCAGAACACCGGGGAGCTGTTTTTT
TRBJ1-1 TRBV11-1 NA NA CASSPLAGKRNTEAFF TGTGCCAGCAGCCCCCTTGCAGGGAAGAGGAACACTGAAGCTTTCTTT
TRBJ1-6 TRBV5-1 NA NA CASSLSEANSPLHF TGCGCCAGCAGCTTGTCGGAGGCCAATTCACCCCTCCACTTT
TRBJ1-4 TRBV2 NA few CASTRDEKLFF TGTGCCAGCACCCGAGATGAAAAACTGTTTTTT
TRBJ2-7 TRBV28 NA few CASSLWRTEDSYEQYF TGTGCCAGCAGTTTATGGAGGACAGAGGACTCCTACGAGCAGTACTTC
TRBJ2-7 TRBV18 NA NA CASSLPGERDEQYF TGTGCCAGCTCTTTGCCGGGAGAAAGAGACGAGCAGTACTTC
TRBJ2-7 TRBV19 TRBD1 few CASSINRGRDEQYF TGTGCCAGTAGTATCAACAGGGGAAGGGACGAGCAGTACTTC
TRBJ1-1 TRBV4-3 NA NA CASSQDTIIMNTEAFF TGCGCCAGCAGCCAAGATACTATCATCATGAACACTGAAGCTTTCTTT
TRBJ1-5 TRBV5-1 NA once CASSLAGGASNQPQHF TGCGCCAGCAGCTTGGCCGGGGGGGCAAGCAATCAGCCCCAGCATTTT
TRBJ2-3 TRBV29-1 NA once CSVEDPIDTQYF TGCAGCGTTGAAGACCCAATAGATACGCAGTATTTT
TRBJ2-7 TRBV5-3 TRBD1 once CARSPTGGSYEQYF TGTGCCAGAAGCCCGACAGGGGGGTCCTACGAGCAGTACTTC
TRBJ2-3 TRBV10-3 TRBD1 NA CAISRQGATDTQYF TGTGCCATTAGCCGACAGGGGGCTACAGATACGCAGTATTTT
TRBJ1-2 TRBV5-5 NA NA CASSLRFGQSSHGYTF TGTGCCAGCAGCTTGCGGTTCGGACAGTCGTCCCATGGCTACACCTTC
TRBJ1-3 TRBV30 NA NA CAGQRGNTIYF TGTGCCGGGCAGCGGGGAAACACCATATATTTT